This T cell receptor (beta chain) was captured in a study of cytomegalovirus exposure and HLA in healthy donors. Findings of the study overall: Upon later analysis, HLA-associated TCR beta chains proved more clonally expanded than other, equally common chains. Beyond CMV serostatus, there was no information to go on about immune exposure. Across donors, sequencing depth was assumed by presence/absence analyses to be roughly uniform. Among CMV-associated TCR beta chains, most appeared HLA-restricted in a later analysis.

13 Jbeta primers and 60 Vbeta primers were used for the PCR. Repertoires were generated with immunoSEQ multiplex PCR, while TCRdb's copy carries only in-frame clones and drops some. The sample carries about 170,000 clones, about 62% recorded once. This CDR3 has 14 amino acids. The germline V gene has CDR1 SEHNR and CDR2 FQNEAQ (reference sequence). V lost 1 base, J lost 6 bases, and 12 bases lay in between. A word on this clone: What it binds is not known.

What was sequenced was PBMCs. This rearrangement joins TRBV7-9 to TRBJ1-1, with D maybe TRBD1 (6 bases). The clonotype comes from a man between 40 and 49 years old in good health and CMV-seronegative. CDR3 sequence reads: CASSLVRGVPEAFF. CDR3 coding DNA: TGTGCCAGCAGCTTAGTCAGGGGAGTCCCTGAAGCTTTCTTT. The variable domain in full, completed from reference TRBV7-9 and TRBJ1-1, reads DTGVSQNPRHKITKRGQNVTFRCDPISEHNRLYWYRQTLGQGPEFLTYFQNEAQLEKSRLLSDRFSAERPKGSFSTLEIQRTEQGDSAMYLCASSLVRGVPEAFFGQGTRLTVV.